The sequence of this T cell receptor (beta chain) was determined in a study of blood T cell repertoires in COVID-19. Looking at the study overall: T cells, B-cell-depleted T cells, or PBMCs provided the cDNA or gDNA that served as material.

Source study methods: Estimation of nucleated cell counts relied on the amplification of reference gene primers. TCRdb's table, derived via immunoSEQ multiplex PCR, lists solely in-frame clones and lacks some. V and J calls and clone size are copied from that table; D and trimming were computed from the DNA. The sample lists fewer than 350,000 clones, around 81% occurring once. The germline gives CDR1 SGHRS, CDR2 YFSETQ. V was clipped by 4 bases and J by 7 bases; unmatched bases: 12. The CDR3 has 16 amino acids. The clonotype originates from a woman aged 45-59 years with active or convalescent COVID-19. This chain joins TRBV5-1 and TRBJ2-1, with TRBD2 matching 9 bases. Sequences were obtained from peripheral blood. CDR3 amino acids: CASSHLRAGGRNEQFF. Here the CDR3 DNA reads TGCGCCAGCAGCCACCTCCGAGCGGGAGGTAGAAATGAGCAGTTCTTC.